This entry concerns a single TCR beta chain. Its target is not known. Its ends do not fully match the called genes, so a read error is possible. The authors ran a second PCR of 7 to 11 cycles using a sample-barcoded 5' primer and a J-beta primer mix. One entry per CDR3 protein, called by TCRdb with MiXCR from the 5' RACE reads. This table holds 700,000 to 850,000 distinct CDR3 sequences, about 36% found once. This sample was taken from a study of blood T cells in healthy people across ages. This CDR3 spans 15 amino acids. Germline CDR1 and CDR2: MNHEY and SVGAGI. General study points: Among T cells, TCR beta diversity per million cells dropped roughly linearly as age rose.

This clonotype was obtained from a man younger than 35 in good health. The chain employs TRBV6-5 and TRBJ2-2; possible D gene TRBD1, 6 bases. The sequenced sample was blood. This chain's CDR3 is CASSCTQGNTGKLFF. The DNA of the CDR3 is TGTGCCAGCAGTTGTACTCAGGGGAACACCGGGAAGCTGTTTTTT.